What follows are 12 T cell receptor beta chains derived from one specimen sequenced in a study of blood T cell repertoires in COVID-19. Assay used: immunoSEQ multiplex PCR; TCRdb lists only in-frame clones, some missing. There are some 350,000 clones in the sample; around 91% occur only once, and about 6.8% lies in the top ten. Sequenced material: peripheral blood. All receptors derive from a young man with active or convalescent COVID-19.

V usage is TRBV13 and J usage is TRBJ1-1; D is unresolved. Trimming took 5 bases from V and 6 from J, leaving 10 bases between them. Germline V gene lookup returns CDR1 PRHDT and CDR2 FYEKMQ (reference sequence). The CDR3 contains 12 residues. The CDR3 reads CASSGRVAEAFF. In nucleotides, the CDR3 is TGTGCCAGCAGCGGGCGTGTCGCTGAAGCTTTCTTT.

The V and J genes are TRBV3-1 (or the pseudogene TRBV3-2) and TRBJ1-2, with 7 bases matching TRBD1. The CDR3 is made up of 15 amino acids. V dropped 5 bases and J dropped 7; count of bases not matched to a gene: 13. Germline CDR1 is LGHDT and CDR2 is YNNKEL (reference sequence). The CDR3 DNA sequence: TGTGCCAGCAGCGACAGGGACGTCCAGGAACGTGGCTACACCTTC. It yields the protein CASSDRDVQERGYTF.

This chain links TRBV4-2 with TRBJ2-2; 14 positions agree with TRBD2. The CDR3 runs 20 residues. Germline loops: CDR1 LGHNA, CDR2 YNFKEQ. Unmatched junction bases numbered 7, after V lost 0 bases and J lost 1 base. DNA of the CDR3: TGTGCCAGCAGCCAAGATGTTAAGACTAGCGGGAGGGGGAACACCGGGGAGCTGTTTTTT. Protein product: CASSQDVKTSGRGNTGELFF.

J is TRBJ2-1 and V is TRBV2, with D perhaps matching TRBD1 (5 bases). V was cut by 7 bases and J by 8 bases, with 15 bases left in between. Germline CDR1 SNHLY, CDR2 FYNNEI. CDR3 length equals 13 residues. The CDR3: CASTRTRCYEQFF. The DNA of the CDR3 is TGTGCCAGCACAAGGACACGGTGCTATGAGCAGTTCTTC.

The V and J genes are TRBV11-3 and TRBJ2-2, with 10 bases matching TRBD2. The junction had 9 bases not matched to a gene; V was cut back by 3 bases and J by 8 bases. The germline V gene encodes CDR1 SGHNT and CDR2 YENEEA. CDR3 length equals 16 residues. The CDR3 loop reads CASSFVAGGRWGELFF. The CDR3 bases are TGTGCCAGCAGCTTCGTAGCGGGAGGCCGTTGGGGGGAGCTGTTTTTT.

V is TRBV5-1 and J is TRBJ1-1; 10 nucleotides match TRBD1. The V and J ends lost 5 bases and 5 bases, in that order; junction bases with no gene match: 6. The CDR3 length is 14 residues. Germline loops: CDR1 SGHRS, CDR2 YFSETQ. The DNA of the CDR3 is TGCGCCAGCAGGGGGACAGGGGAGAAGACTGAAGCTTTCTTT. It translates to CASRGTGEKTEAFF.

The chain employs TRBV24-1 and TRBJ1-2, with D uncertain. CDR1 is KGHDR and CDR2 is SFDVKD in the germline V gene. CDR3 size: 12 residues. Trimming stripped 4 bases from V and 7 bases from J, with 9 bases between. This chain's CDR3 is CATSDPDFGYTF. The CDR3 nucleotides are TGTGCCACCAGTGACCCCGACTTTGGCTACACCTTC.

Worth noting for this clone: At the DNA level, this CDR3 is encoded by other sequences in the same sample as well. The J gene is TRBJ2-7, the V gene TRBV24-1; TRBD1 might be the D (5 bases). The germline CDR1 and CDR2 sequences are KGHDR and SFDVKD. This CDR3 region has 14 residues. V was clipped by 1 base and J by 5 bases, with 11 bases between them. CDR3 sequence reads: CATSDLRQGHEQYF. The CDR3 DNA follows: TGTGCCACCAGTGATTTAAGGCAGGGCCACGAGCAGTACTTC.

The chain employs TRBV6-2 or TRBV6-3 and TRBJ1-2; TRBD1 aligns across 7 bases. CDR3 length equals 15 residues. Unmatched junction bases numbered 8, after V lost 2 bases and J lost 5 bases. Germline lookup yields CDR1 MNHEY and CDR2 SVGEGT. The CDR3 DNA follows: TGTGCCAGCAGTTACCCGGGACAGCTTCCGTATGGCTACACCTTC. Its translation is CASSYPGQLPYGYTF.

In nucleotides, the CDR3 is TGTGCCAGCAGTCCGGACAACTCGCCTAACTATGGCTACACCTTC. Its protein is CASSPDNSPNYGYTF. This chain connects TRBV2 to TRBJ1-2; a weak D match, TRBD1 (5 bases). This CDR3 has 15 amino acids. Germline CDR1 reads SNHLY; CDR2 reads FYNNEI. V lost 5 bases and J 0 bases, leaving 13 bases between the germline ends.

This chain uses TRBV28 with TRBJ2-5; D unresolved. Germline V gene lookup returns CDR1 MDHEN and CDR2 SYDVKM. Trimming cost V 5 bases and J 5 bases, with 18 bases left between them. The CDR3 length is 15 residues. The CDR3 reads CASSPRGEADETQYF. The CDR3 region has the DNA TGTGCCAGCAGTCCCCGAGGCGAGGCCGACGAGACCCAGTACTTC.

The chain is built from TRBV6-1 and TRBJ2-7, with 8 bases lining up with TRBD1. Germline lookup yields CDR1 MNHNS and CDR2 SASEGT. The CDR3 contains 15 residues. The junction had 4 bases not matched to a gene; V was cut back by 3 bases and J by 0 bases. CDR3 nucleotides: TGTGCCAGCAGTGACGACAGGGGATCCTCCTACGAGCAGTACTTC. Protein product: CASSDDRGSSYEQYF.